Following are 9 T cell receptor beta chains from one sample sequenced in a study of identifying expanded T cells in peripheral blood (dated by TCRdb to about 2019). Libraries were built with the immunoSEQ multiplex PCR assay. Not all clones reach the TCRdb copy of this immuneACCESS table, which keeps in-frame sequences only. Checked studies attribute under half of the gap to unresolved V genes and leave the rest unexplained. This sample lists about 52,000 clones; around 82% were detected once. The top ten clones comprise 14% of the sample. The sequencing input was blood. The source is a person aged 18-70 years in good health.

This clone was seen only a few times. The rearrangement uses TRBV30 and TRBJ1-2; perhaps TRBD1 as D (6 bases). The CDR3 is 13 amino acids. Deletions cut 2 bases from V and 5 bases from J, with 12 bases between. From germline, CDR1 is GTSNPN and CDR2 SVGIG (reference sequence). CDR3 protein: CAWSPGQTYGYTF. The CDR3 DNA is TGTGCCTGGAGTCCGGGACAAACTTATGGCTACACCTTC.

This sequence joins TRBV5-1 and TRBJ2-7; no definite D call. Germline-derived CDR1 and CDR2 are SGHRS and YFSETQ. V shed 0 bases and J shed 2 bases, with 12 bases lying between them. The CDR3 totals 15 residues. As DNA, the CDR3 is TGCGCCAGCAGCTTGGCCTGGTACGGTACCTACGAGCAGTACGTC. It translates to CASSLAWYGTYEQYV.

A single count supports this clone. The gene calls are TRBV5-4 and TRBJ2-7; 11 positions agree with TRBD1. The length of the CDR3 is 14 residues. The J segment lost 3 bases and the V segment lost 4 bases, leaving 3 bases of the junction unmatched. CDR1 SGHNT and CDR2 YYREEE come from the germline V gene (reference sequence). The CDR3 region is CASSAGTGGYEQYF. Here the CDR3 DNA reads TGTGCCAGCAGCGCCGGGACAGGGGGCTACGAGCAGTACTTC.

The chain carries TRBV7-2 and TRBJ2-5; TRBD2 might be the D (6 bases). This CDR3 spans 14 amino acids. Trimming left V 0 bases short and J 5 bases short, with 10 bases between. In germline, CDR1 is SGHTA, CDR2 FQGNSA. DNA for the CDR3: TGTGCCAGCAGCTTAGCGGGCGGAGGGGAGACCCAGTACTTC. Translated, it gives CASSLAGGGETQYF.

J is TRBJ2-3 and V is TRBV5-6; TRBD2 agrees at 9 bases. V shed 4 bases, J shed 8 bases, and the junction held 17 bases outside the gene matches. There are 17 residues in the CDR3. CDR1 is SGHDT, CDR2 YYEEEE, per germline. CDR3 sequence reads: CASSPRRLAGSRGTQYF. The CDR3 region has the DNA TGTGCCAGCAGCCCTCGGCGGCTAGCGGGGTCCAGGGGTACGCAGTATTTT.

The J gene is TRBJ2-1, the V gene TRBV12-5; 8 nucleotides agree with TRBD1. V shed 0 bases, J shed 9 bases, and the junction held 1 base outside the gene matches. The length of the CDR3 is 13 residues. CDR1 is LGHNT, CDR2 FRNRAP, per germline. For the CDR3, the DNA is TGTGCTAGTGGTTTGGTACAGGGGGGTGAGCAGTTCTTC. Translating gives CASGLVQGGEQFF.

The chain recombines TRBV18 with TRBJ1-1, with 8 bases matching TRBD1. CDR1 and CDR2 (germline): KGHSH, LQKENI. The CDR3 runs to 13 residues. V trimming: 5 bases; J trimming: 4 bases; junction bases outside the gene matches: 3. CDR3 region: CASSLQGGTEAFF. DNA for the CDR3: TGTGCCAGCTCATTACAGGGGGGCACTGAAGCTTTCTTT.

This rearrangement joins TRBV18 to TRBJ1-1, with D possibly being TRBD1 (5 bases). This CDR3 region has 17 residues. V lost 3 bases and J lost 0, with 17 bases in between. Germline assignment: CDR1 KGHSH and CDR2 LQKENI. The CDR3 protein is CASSPLSAGTMNTEAFF. The CDR3 DNA reads as TGTGCCAGCTCACCCCTCTCTGCCGGGACCATGAACACTGAAGCTTTCTTT.

The chain recombines TRBV5-1 with TRBJ2-3; TRBD2 agrees at 13 bases. Germline V gene lookup returns CDR1 SGHRS and CDR2 YFSETQ. There are 17 residues in the CDR3. V was clipped by 1 base and J by 2 bases; unmatched bases: 4. CDR3 amino acids: CASSLLGTSGNTDTQYF. The CDR3 bases are TGCGCCAGCAGCTTGCTAGGGACTAGCGGGAACACAGATACGCAGTATTTT.